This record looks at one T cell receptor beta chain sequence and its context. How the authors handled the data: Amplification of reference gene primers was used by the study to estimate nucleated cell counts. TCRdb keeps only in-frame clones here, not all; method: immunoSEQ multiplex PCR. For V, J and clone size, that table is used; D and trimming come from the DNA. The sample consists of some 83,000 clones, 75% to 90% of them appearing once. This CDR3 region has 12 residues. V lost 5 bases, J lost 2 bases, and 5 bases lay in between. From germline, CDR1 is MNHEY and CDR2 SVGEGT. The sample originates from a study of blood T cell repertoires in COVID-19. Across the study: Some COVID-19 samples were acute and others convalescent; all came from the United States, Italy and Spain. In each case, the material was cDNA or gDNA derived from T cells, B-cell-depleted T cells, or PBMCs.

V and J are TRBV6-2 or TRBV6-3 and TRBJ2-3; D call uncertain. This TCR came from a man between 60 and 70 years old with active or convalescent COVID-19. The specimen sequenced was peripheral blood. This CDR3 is CASSQFTDTQYF. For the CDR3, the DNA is TGTGCCAGCAGTCAGTTCACAGATACGCAGTATTTT.